This T cell receptor beta chain comes out of a study of a mutant IDH1 vaccine in newly diagnosed glioma. Study-wide context: Earlier treatment was radiotherapy, temozolomide, or both, with most getting both.

Produced via immunoSEQ multiplex PCR; TCRdb's table is partial and in-frame only. The sample holds just under 70,000 clones, 84% seen once. The sample holds a few counts of this clone. Antigen specificity is unknown. Documented time point: week 35, safety follow-up. A 20-mer mutant IDH1 peptide at 300 ug was injected subcutaneously with topical imiquimod. The patients were given eight vaccinations, one each in weeks 1, 3, 5, 7, 11, 15, 19 and 23. Germline V gene data show CDR1 as SGHTA and CDR2 as FQGNSA. CDR3 size: 12 residues. The V end was cut by 6 bases, the J end by 6 bases, with 8 bases between. The material was PBMCs, obtained from a glioma patient whose treatment included an IDH1 peptide vaccine. The chain carries TRBV7-2 and TRBJ2-2; D unclear. This TCR was recovered from a man in his late teens or twenties with glioma. DNA of the CDR3: TGTGCCAGCAGAACAGATGCCGGGGAGCTGTTTTTT. Amino acid sequence: CASRTDAGELFF.